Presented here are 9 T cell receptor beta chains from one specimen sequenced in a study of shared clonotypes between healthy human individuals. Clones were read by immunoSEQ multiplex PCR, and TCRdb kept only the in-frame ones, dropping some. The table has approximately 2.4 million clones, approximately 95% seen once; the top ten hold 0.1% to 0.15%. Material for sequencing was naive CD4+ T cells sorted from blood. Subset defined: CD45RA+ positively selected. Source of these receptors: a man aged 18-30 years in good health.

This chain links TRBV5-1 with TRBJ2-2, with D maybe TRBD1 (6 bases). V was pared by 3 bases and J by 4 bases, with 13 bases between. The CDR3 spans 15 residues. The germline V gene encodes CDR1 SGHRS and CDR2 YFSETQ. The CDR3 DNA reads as TGCGCCAGCAGCTCAGGGGACACGGGCACCGGGGAGCTGTTTTTT. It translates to CASSSGDTGTGELFF.

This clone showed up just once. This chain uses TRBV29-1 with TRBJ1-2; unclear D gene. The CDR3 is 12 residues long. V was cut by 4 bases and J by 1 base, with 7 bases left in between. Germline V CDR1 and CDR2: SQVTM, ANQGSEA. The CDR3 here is CSVVWDNYGYTF. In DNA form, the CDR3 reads TGCAGCGTTGTCTGGGATAACTATGGCTACACCTTC.

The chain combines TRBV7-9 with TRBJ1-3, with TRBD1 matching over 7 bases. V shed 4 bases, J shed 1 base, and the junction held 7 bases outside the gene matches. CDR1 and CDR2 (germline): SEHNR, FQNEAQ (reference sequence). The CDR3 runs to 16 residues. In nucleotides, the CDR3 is TGTGCCAGCAGCTCCCTCGACAGGGATTCTGGAAACACCATATATTTT. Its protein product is CASSSLDRDSGNTIYF.

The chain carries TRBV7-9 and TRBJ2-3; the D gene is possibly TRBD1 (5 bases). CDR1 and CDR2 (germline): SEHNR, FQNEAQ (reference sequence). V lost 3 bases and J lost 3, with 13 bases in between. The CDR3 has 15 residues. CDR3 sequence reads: CASSFQGPRTDTQYF. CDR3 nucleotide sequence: TGTGCCAGCAGCTTCCAGGGCCCCAGGACAGATACGCAGTATTTT.

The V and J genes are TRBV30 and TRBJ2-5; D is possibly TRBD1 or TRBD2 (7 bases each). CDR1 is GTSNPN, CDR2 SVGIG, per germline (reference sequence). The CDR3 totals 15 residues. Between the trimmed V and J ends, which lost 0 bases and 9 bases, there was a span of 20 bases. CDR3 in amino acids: CAWSVTGRGRVAQYF. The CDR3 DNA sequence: TGTGCCTGGAGTGTGACAGGGAGGGGCCGGGTGGCCCAGTACTTC.

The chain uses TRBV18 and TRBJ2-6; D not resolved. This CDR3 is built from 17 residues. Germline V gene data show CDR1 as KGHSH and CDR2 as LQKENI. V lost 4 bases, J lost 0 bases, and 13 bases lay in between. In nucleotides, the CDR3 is TGTGCCAGCTCACGTAACGAAGTCTACTCTGGGGCCAACGTCCTGACTTTC. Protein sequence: CASSRNEVYSGANVLTF.

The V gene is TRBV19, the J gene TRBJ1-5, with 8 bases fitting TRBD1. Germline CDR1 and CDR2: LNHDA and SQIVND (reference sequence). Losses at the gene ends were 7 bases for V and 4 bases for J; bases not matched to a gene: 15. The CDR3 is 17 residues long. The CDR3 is CASTFNSGTGVNQPQHF. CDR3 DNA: TGTGCCAGTACCTTCAATTCCGGGACAGGAGTTAATCAGCCCCAGCATTTT.

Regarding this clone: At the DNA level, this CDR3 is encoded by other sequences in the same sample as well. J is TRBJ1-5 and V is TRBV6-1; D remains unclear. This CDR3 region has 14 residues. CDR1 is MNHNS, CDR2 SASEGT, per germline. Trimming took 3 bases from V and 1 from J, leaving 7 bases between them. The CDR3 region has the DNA TGTGCCAGCAGTGAGGGCACGAGCAATCAGCCCCAGCATTTT. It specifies CASSEGTSNQPQHF.

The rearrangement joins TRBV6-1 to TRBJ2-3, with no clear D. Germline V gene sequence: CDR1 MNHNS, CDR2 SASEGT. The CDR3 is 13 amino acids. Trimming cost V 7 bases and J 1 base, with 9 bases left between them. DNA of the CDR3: TGTGCCAGCAACATTATGGGCACAGATACGCAGTATTTT. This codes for CASNIMGTDTQYF.